The 15 T cell receptor beta chains given below trace back to one sample, sequenced in a study of OX40 agonist ivuxolimab in advanced cancers. Profiling relied on immunoSEQ multiplex PCR, and the TCRdb table lists in-frame clones only, not all of them. Counted here are fewer than 200,000 clones, around 94% occurring once; the ten biggest clones make up about 0.31%. The sequences come from CD4+ or CD8+ T cells sorted from blood, collected in a trial of the OX40 agonist ivuxolimab. The source of these receptors is an adult with an advanced solid tumor such as melanoma, head and neck, liver or kidney cancer.

V and J are TRBV7-3 and TRBJ2-1; TRBD1 or TRBD2 may be the D gene (5 bases each). This CDR3 comprises 14 residues. V was trimmed by 2 bases and J by 7 bases, leaving 12 bases between them. Germline CDR1 is SGHTA and CDR2 is FQGTGA. This CDR3 reads CASSLGAGGNEQFF. The CDR3 DNA is TGTGCCAGCAGCTTAGGGGCGGGTGGGAATGAGCAGTTCTTC.

This chain links TRBV7-9 with TRBJ2-5; TRBD2 matches 7 bases. The CDR3 covers 14 residues. The germline CDR1 and CDR2 sequences are SEHNR and FQNEAQ (reference sequence). The ends lost 5 bases at V and 1 base at J; junction bases unmatched: 4. The CDR3 here is CASSPWTSQETQYF. As DNA, the CDR3 is TGTGCCAGCAGCCCCTGGACTAGCCAAGAGACCCAGTACTTC. Full variable domain (missing parts from reference TRBV7-9 and TRBJ2-5): DTGVSQNPRHKITKRGQNVTFRCDPISEHNRLYWYRQTLGQGPEFLTYFQNEAQLEKSRLLSDRFSAERPKGSFSTLEIQRTEQGDSAMYLCASSPWTSQETQYFGPGTRLLVL.

This chain joins TRBV15 and TRBJ1-4; TRBD1 matches at 7 bases. CDR1 and CDR2 from the germline V gene are LNHNV and YYDKDF (reference sequence). CDR3 length: 15 residues. With V trimmed by 4 bases and J by 4 bases, 6 bases remained unmatched. DNA of the CDR3: TGTGCCACCAGCATCAGGGGGACCCTTAATGAAAAACTGTTTTTT. Amino acid sequence: CATSIRGTLNEKLFF. The entire variable domain, with the rest obtained from reference TRBV15 and TRBJ1-4, is as follows: DAMVIQNPRYQVTQFGKPVTLSCSQTLNHNVMYWYQQKSSQAPKLLFHYYDKDFNNEADTPDNFQSRRPNTSFCFLDIRSPGLGDTAMYLCATSIRGTLNEKLFFGSGTQLSVL.

This rearrangement joins TRBV28 to TRBJ1-1, with 7 bases lining up with TRBD1. V shed 4 bases and J 6 bases; nucleotides not matched to a gene: 8. The germline V gene encodes CDR1 MDHEN and CDR2 SYDVKM. This CDR3 is built from 14 residues. The CDR3 loop is CASSSVLTGPEAFF. For the CDR3, the DNA is TGTGCCAGCAGTTCCGTTCTGACAGGGCCTGAAGCTTTCTTT.

The gene calls are TRBV6-6 and TRBJ2-4; 7 bases agree with TRBD1. V lost 7 bases to trimming and J lost 0 bases; unmatched junction nucleotides: 6. Germline V gene lookup returns CDR1 MNHNY and CDR2 SVGAGI (reference sequence). The CDR3 covers 15 residues. The CDR3 here is CASNSDRVAKNIQYF. CDR3 nucleotide sequence: TGTGCCAGCAACTCTGACAGGGTAGCCAAAAACATTCAGTACTTC.

This clone was observed a few times. CDR3 protein: CASSQDSRGHNEQYF. CDR3 in DNA: TGCGCCAGCAGCCAAGATTCCAGGGGGCACAACGAGCAGTACTTC. This chain uses TRBV4-1 with TRBJ2-7, with 8 bases fitting TRBD1. V lost 0 bases, J lost 5 bases, and 6 bases stayed unmatched. In germline, CDR1 is MGHRA, CDR2 YSYEKL. This CDR3 has 15 residues.

The table lists this clone with a count of one. The rearrangement uses TRBV5-4 and TRBJ1-1; D unclear. Per the germline V gene, CDR1 is SGHNT and CDR2 is YYREEE (reference sequence). Trimming left V 0 bases short and J 1 base short, with 13 bases between. This CDR3 is built from 16 residues. CDR3 protein: CASSLAPRSGNTEAFF. The CDR3 bases are TGTGCCAGCAGCTTGGCACCACGATCTGGGAACACTGAAGCTTTCTTT. Together with reference TRBV5-4 and TRBJ1-1, the CDR3 gives the full variable domain: ETGVTQSPTHLIKTRGQQVTLRCSSQSGHNTVSWYQQALGQGPQFIFQYYREEENGRGNFPPRFSGLQFPNYSSELNVNALELDDSALYLCASSLAPRSGNTEAFFGQGTRLTVV.

The chain uses TRBV5-1 and TRBJ2-7; tentatively, D is TRBD1 or TRBD2 (5 bases each). Germline assignment: CDR1 SGHRS and CDR2 YFSETQ. The V end lost 0 bases, the J end lost 3 bases, and 10 bases lay between the germline ends. The CDR3 spans 14 residues. The CDR3 reads CASSLGSGLYEQYF. The CDR3 DNA follows: TGCGCCAGCAGCTTGGGCTCGGGGCTCTACGAGCAGTACTTC.

The rearrangement links TRBV9 to TRBJ1-4; 8 bases map to TRBD1. The CDR3 loop spans 19 amino acids. Germline V gene sequence: CDR1 SGDLS, CDR2 YYNGEE. V was clipped by 2 bases and J by 3 bases; unmatched bases: 15. CDR3 region: CASSVTPGGPFSSNEKLFF. The CDR3 DNA reads TGTGCCAGCAGCGTTACCCCAGGGGGCCCCTTCTCCTCTAATGAAAAACTGTTTTTT.

V gene TRBV7-9 combines with J gene TRBJ1-1; D perhaps matches TRBD1 (6 bases). This CDR3 contains 13 residues. Trimming removed 6 bases at V and 10 bases at J, with 18 bases between. CDR1 is SEHNR, CDR2 FQNEAQ, per germline (reference sequence). The CDR3 coding sequence is TGTGCCAGCAGTCCTCTTTGGGGACAAGGAGCTTTCTTT. Protein sequence: CASSPLWGQGAFF.

The genes are TRBV19 and TRBJ1-2; tentatively, D is TRBD1 (5 bases). CDR1 LNHDA and CDR2 SQIVND come from the germline V gene (reference sequence). CDR3 length equals 15 residues. V lost 2 bases and J 3 bases, leaving 13 bases between the germline ends. CDR3: CASSIMSQGYYGYTF. The CDR3 DNA reads TGTGCCAGTAGTATAATGTCTCAGGGATACTATGGCTACACCTTC.

The genes are TRBV19 and TRBJ1-5; a possible D gene is TRBD1 (5 bases). V was pared by 7 bases and J by 3 bases, with 13 bases between. The V gene's germline CDR1 is LNHDA and CDR2 SQIVND (reference sequence). This CDR3 region has 14 residues. This chain's CDR3 is CASIRRGDNQPQHF. The CDR3 region has the DNA TGTGCCAGTATAAGGAGGGGAGACAATCAGCCCCAGCATTTT.

This chain uses TRBV6-1 with TRBJ2-3; D gene uncertain. Looked up from germline, CDR1 is MNHNS and CDR2 is SASEGT. V was shortened by 2 bases and J by 7 bases, with 10 bases between the two germline ends. CDR3 size: 13 residues. The CDR3 region is CASSESNENTQYF. The CDR3 region has the DNA TGTGCCAGCAGTGAATCCAACGAGAATACGCAGTATTTT.

The chain links TRBV28 to TRBJ1-4; D might be TRBD1 (5 bases). V gave up 7 bases and J gave up 0 bases, with 6 bases separating them. CDR1 is MDHEN, CDR2 SYDVKM, per germline. This CDR3 is built from 13 residues. In DNA, the CDR3 is TGTGCCAGCACGGGGGCAACTAATGAAAAACTGTTTTTT. As protein: CASTGATNEKLFF.

The rearrangement uses TRBV11-2 and TRBJ2-6, with 10 positions matching TRBD2. The length of the CDR3 is 18 residues. Germline V gene lookup returns CDR1 SGHAT and CDR2 FQNNGV. Germline trimming cut 4 bases from V and 0 bases from J; bases unmatched to any gene: 6. CDR3 sequence (DNA): TGTGCCAGCAGCTCCTTAGCGGGGGGTCTCTCTGGGGCCAACGTCCTGACTTTC. It is translated as CASSSLAGGLSGANVLTF. Using reference TRBV11-2 and TRBJ2-6 for the parts outside the CDR3, the full variable domain is EAGVAQSPRYKIIEKRQSVAFWCNPISGHATLYWYQQILGQGPKLLIQFQNNGVVDDSQLPKDRFSAERLKGVDSTLKIQPAKLEDSAVYLCASSSLAGGLSGANVLTFGAGSRLTVL.